One and the same sample provided the 19 T cell receptor beta chains below, sequenced in a study of blood T cell repertoires in COVID-19. The method was immunoSEQ multiplex PCR; TCRdb's version includes in-frame clones alone and lacks a portion of them. The table shows roughly 200,000 clones, with under 80% occurring only once. The sequenced material came from peripheral blood. These receptors were collected from a man between 50 and 59 years old who had recovered from COVID-19.

CDR3 residues: CASSLAGFSGGELFF. DNA of the CDR3: TGCGCCAGCAGCTTGGCGGGGTTTAGTGGCGGGGAGCTGTTTTTT. The chain couples TRBV5-1 to TRBJ2-2; TRBD2 might be the D (5 bases). CDR1 and CDR2 (germline): SGHRS, YFSETQ. Trimming took off 0 bases at V and 7 bases at J, with 13 bases between the two ends. The CDR3 runs 15 residues.

The sample holds one count of this clone. The rearrangement uses TRBV7-3 and TRBJ2-7; 7 nucleotides align to TRBD2. The V segment lost 5 bases and the J segment 9 bases; nucleotides outside the gene matches: 16. The CDR3 sequence is 15 residues long. Germline CDR1 is SGHTA and CDR2 is FQGTGA. The CDR3: CASSLKGSGSGVQYF. The CDR3 bases are TGTGCCAGCAGCCTAAAGGGTAGCGGGTCCGGGGTGCAGTACTTC. Using reference TRBV7-3 and TRBJ2-7 for the parts outside the CDR3, the full variable domain is GAGVSQTPSNKVTEKGKYVELRCDPISGHTALYWYRQSLGQGPEFLIYFQGTGAADDSGLPNDRFFAVRPEGSVSTLKIQRTERGDSAVYLCASSLKGSGSGVQYFGPGTRLTVT.

The chain has TRBV28 and TRBJ2-7, with a possible D match to TRBD1 (6 bases). The CDR3 is 12 residues long. The ends were cut back, 1 base at V and 13 bases at J, with 14 bases in the middle. Germline CDR1 is MDHEN and CDR2 is SYDVKM. The CDR3 loop reads CASSLYSRGHYF. CDR3 sequence (DNA): TGTGCCAGCAGTTTATATTCACGGGGACATTACTTC. Full variable domain (outside the CDR3, taken from reference TRBV28 and TRBJ2-7): DVKVTQSSRYLVKRTGEKVFLECVQDMDHENMFWYRQDPGLGLRLIYFSYDVKMKEKGDIPEGYSVSREKKERFSLILESASTNQTSMYLCASSLYSRGHYFGPGTRLTVT.

The chain recombines TRBV6-5 with TRBJ2-1; 7 nucleotides agree with TRBD2. The germline gives CDR1 MNHEY, CDR2 SVGAGI. J lost 8 bases, V lost 6 bases, and 7 bases had no gene match. The CDR3 has 13 amino acids. The CDR3, as DNA: TGTGCCAGCAGAAGGACTAGAAGGGATGAGCAGTTCTTC. Its protein product is CASRRTRRDEQFF.

The rearrangement links TRBV3-1 (or the pseudogene TRBV3-2) to TRBJ1-2, with 7 bases lining up with TRBD1. This CDR3 has 14 residues. The germline V gene has CDR1 LGHDT and CDR2 YNNKEL (reference sequence). Trimming at V came to 2 bases and at J to 4 bases, leaving 4 bases not matched to a gene. This CDR3 is CASSQRQGGYGYTF. The CDR3 bases are TGTGCCAGCAGCCAACGACAGGGTGGCTATGGCTACACCTTC.

In its sample, this clone was seen a few times. The chain carries TRBV6-2 or TRBV6-3 and TRBJ2-1; D is perhaps TRBD2 (6 bases). The germline V gene encodes CDR1 MNHEY and CDR2 SVGEGT. This CDR3 has 18 residues. V dropped 2 bases and J dropped 5 bases, with 22 bases sitting between them. The CDR3 loop reads CASSYNAWQTRRNNEQFF. The CDR3 DNA follows: TGTGCCAGCAGTTACAACGCCTGGCAGACTAGGAGAAACAATGAGCAGTTCTTC.

The rearrangement links TRBV27 to TRBJ1-2; 7 bases map to TRBD1. J was trimmed by 2 bases and V by 5 bases; bases with no gene match: 5. The germline V gene has CDR1 MNHEY and CDR2 SMNVEV (reference sequence). The CDR3 length is 14 residues. CDR3 in DNA: TGTGCCAGCAGTAGACAGGGTATGAACTATGGCTACACCTTC. Translation gives CASSRQGMNYGYTF.

The chain is built from TRBV12-3 or TRBV12-4 and TRBJ2-7; D remains unclear. This CDR3 is built from 11 residues. The V gene lost 8 bases and the J gene lost 2 bases, with 7 bases spanning the gap. CDR3 sequence (DNA): TGTGCCAGCTCAGGTACCTACGAGCAGTACTTC. Residues: CASSGTYEQYF.

This clone is medium-sized by share. The chain carries TRBV5-6 and TRBJ1-4; D gene ambiguous. The CDR3 loop spans 14 amino acids. The germline V and J ends were trimmed by 4 bases and 0 bases, with 7 bases remaining between them. Germline V gene data show CDR1 as SGHDT and CDR2 as YYEEEE. The DNA for the CDR3 is TGTGCCAGCAGCCTAATTGCAACTAATGAAAAACTGTTTTTT. Protein product: CASSLIATNEKLFF.

V gene TRBV28 combines with J gene TRBJ1-2; 7 positions agree with TRBD1. V dropped 5 bases and J dropped 3; count of bases not matched to a gene: 6. The CDR3 runs to 14 residues. From germline, CDR1 is MDHEN and CDR2 SYDVKM. The DNA of the CDR3 is TGTGCCAGCAGTGCCCCGGACAGGTACTATGGCTACACCTTC. Translation gives CASSAPDRYYGYTF.

V gene TRBV6-6 combines with J gene TRBJ2-2; a possible D gene is TRBD1 (5 bases). Germline V gene data show CDR1 as MNHNY and CDR2 as SVGAGI (reference sequence). Deletions cut 7 bases from V and 6 bases from J, with 18 bases between. CDR3 length: 15 residues. This chain's CDR3 is CASTNTRAVPGELFF. CDR3 bases: TGTGCCAGCACCAATACCAGGGCGGTTCCCGGGGAGCTGTTTTTT.

The chain has TRBV10-2 and TRBJ2-2, with TRBD1 matching over 8 bases. After removal of 2 bases from V and 4 bases from J, the junction contained 3 bases not matched to a gene. The germline gives CDR1 WSHSY, CDR2 SAAADI. The CDR3 totals 15 residues. The CDR3 DNA follows: TGCGCCAGCAGTGAGCAGGGGGCGGCCACCGGGGAGCTGTTTTTT. It translates to CASSEQGAATGELFF.

This sequence joins TRBV3-1 (or the pseudogene TRBV3-2) and TRBJ2-7, with D possibly matching TRBD1 (6 bases). The CDR3 consists of 16 residues. Germline V gives CDR1 LGHDT, CDR2 YNNKEL (reference sequence). Trimming pared 1 base from V and 2 bases from J, leaving 15 bases between. The CDR3: CASSQGWGPRPYEQYF. CDR3 DNA sequence: TGTGCCAGCAGCCAAGGGTGGGGGCCGCGGCCCTACGAGCAGTACTTC.

The chain couples TRBV11-3 to TRBJ2-1; 7 bases fit TRBD2. Germline trimming cut 7 bases from V and 6 bases from J; bases unmatched to any gene: 9. The CDR3 loop spans 14 amino acids. Germline loops: CDR1 SGHNT, CDR2 YENEEA. CDR3 protein: CASNVGGPSNEQFF. CDR3 DNA sequence: TGTGCCAGCAACGTGGGAGGGCCGTCCAATGAGCAGTTCTTC. Full variable domain (outside the CDR3, taken from reference TRBV11-3 and TRBJ2-1): EAGVVQSPRYKIIEKKQPVAFWCNPISGHNTLYWYLQNLGQGPELLIRYENEEAVDDSQLPKDRFSAERLKGVDSTLKIQPAELGDSAVYLCASNVGGPSNEQFFGPGTRLTVL.

The chain carries TRBV24-1 and TRBJ2-7; 8 nucleotides align to TRBD1. Losses at the gene ends were 4 bases for V and 6 bases for J; bases not matched to a gene: 7. CDR3 size: 14 residues. Germline CDR1 reads KGHDR; CDR2 reads SFDVKD. The CDR3 region is CATSESDREGEQYF. In nucleotides, the CDR3 is TGTGCCACCAGTGAGTCGGACAGGGAAGGCGAGCAGTACTTC.

The rearrangement joins TRBV7-6 to TRBJ2-1; 11 nucleotides line up with TRBD2. CDR1 is SGHVS and CDR2 is FNYEAQ in the germline V gene. This CDR3 contains 17 residues. J lost 3 bases, V lost 1 base, and 5 bases had no gene match. The CDR3, as DNA: TGTGCCAGCAGCTTAGACCGACTAGCGGGAAACTACAATGAGCAGTTCTTC. Its translation: CASSLDRLAGNYNEQFF.

This clone was observed a few times. The chain recombines TRBV6-6 with TRBJ2-5, with TRBD2 as a possible D gene (5 bases). This CDR3 comprises 12 residues. CDR1 MNHNY and CDR2 SVGAGI come from the germline V gene (reference sequence). V was trimmed by 7 bases and J by 5 bases, leaving 11 bases between them. The CDR3: CASTGDYETQYF. CDR3 bases: TGTGCCAGCACCGGAGACTATGAGACCCAGTACTTC.

The chain is built from TRBV7-2 and TRBJ2-7; a weak D match, TRBD2 (5 bases). The CDR3 has 13 amino acids. V lost 5 bases and J 6 bases, leaving 14 bases between the germline ends. The V gene's germline CDR1 is SGHTA and CDR2 FQGNSA. CDR3 region: CASSALGSGEQYF. CDR3 nucleotide sequence: TGTGCCAGCAGCGCACTAGGGTCGGGCGAGCAGTACTTC.

The chain carries TRBV5-1 and TRBJ2-1; 11 nucleotides agree with TRBD2. The length of the CDR3 is 16 residues. Germline CDR1 is SGHRS and CDR2 is YFSETQ. V was clipped by 3 bases and J by 6 bases; unmatched bases: 8. CDR3 DNA sequence: TGCGCCAGCAGCTCCCTACTAGCGGGGGATTCCAATGAGCAGTTCTTC. Residues: CASSSLLAGDSNEQFF.